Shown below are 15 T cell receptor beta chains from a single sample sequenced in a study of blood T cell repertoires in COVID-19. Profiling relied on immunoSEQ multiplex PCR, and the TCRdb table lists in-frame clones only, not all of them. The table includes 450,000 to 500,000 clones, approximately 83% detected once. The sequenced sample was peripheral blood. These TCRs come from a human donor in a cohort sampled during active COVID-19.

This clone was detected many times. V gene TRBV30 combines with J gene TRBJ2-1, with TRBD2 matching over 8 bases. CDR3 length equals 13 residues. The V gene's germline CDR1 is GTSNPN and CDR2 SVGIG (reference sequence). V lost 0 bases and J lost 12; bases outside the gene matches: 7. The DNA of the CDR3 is TGTGCCTGGAGTGTAGTGGAGCGGGAGAGGCAGTTCTTC. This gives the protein CAWSVVERERQFF.

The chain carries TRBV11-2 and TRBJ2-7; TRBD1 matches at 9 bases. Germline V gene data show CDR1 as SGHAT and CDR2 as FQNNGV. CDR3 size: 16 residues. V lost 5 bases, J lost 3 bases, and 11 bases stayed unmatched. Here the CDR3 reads CASSPIDRGRHYEQYF. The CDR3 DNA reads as TGTGCCAGCAGCCCCATCGACAGGGGGAGGCACTACGAGCAGTACTTC.

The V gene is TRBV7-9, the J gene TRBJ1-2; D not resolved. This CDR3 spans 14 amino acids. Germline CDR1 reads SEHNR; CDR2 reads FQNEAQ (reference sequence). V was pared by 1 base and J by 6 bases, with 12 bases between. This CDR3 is CASSLGARVNGYTF. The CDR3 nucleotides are TGTGCCAGCAGCTTAGGCGCGAGGGTGAATGGCTACACCTTC.

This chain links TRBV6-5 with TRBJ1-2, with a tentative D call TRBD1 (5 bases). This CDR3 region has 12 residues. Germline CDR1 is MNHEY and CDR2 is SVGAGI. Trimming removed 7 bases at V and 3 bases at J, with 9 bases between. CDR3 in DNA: TGTGCCAGCACCGGGGGAGACTATGGCTACACCTTC. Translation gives CASTGGDYGYTF.

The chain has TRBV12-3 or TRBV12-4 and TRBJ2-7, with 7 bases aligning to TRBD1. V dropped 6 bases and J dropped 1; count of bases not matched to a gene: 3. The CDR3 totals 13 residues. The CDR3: CASRMTGSYEQYF. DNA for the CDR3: TGTGCCAGCAGGATGACAGGGTCCTACGAGCAGTACTTC.

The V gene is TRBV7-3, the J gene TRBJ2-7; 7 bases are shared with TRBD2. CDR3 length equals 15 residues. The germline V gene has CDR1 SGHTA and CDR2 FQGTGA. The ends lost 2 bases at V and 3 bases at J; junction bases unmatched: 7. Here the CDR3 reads CASSLVAGDVYEQYF. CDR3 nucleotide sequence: TGTGCCAGCAGCTTAGTGGCGGGAGATGTCTACGAGCAGTACTTC. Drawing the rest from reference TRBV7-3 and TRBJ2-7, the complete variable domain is GAGVSQTPSNKVTEKGKYVELRCDPISGHTALYWYRQSLGQGPEFLIYFQGTGAADDSGLPNDRFFAVRPEGSVSTLKIQRTERGDSAVYLCASSLVAGDVYEQYFGPGTRLTVT.

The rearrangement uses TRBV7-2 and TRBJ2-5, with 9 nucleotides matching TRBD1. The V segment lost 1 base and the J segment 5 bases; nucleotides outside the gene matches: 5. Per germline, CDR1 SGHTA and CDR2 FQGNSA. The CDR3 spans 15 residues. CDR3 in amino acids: CASSLVGTGIETQYF. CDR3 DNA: TGTGCCAGCAGCTTAGTCGGGACAGGGATCGAGACCCAGTACTTC.

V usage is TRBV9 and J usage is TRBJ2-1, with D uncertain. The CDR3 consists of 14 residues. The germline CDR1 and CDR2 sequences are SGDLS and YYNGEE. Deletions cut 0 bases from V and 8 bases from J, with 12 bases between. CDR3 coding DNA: TGTGCCAGCAGCGTAGATTGGTTTGTAGATGAGCAGTTCTTC. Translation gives CASSVDWFVDEQFF.

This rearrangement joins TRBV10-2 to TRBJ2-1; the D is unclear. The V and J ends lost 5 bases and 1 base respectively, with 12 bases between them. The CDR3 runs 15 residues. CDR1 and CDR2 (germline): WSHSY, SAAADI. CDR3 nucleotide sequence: TGCGCCAGCAGTCATCACGGTTCTTCCTACAATGAGCAGTTCTTC. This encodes CASSHHGSSYNEQFF.

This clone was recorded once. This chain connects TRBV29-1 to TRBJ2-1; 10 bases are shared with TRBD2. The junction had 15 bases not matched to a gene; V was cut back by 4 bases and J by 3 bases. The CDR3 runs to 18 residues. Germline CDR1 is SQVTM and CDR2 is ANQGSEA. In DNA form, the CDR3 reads TGCAGCGTTGGCACTGGGTCTAGCGGGAGTAGCATCTACAATGAGCAGTTCTTC. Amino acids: CSVGTGSSGSSIYNEQFF.

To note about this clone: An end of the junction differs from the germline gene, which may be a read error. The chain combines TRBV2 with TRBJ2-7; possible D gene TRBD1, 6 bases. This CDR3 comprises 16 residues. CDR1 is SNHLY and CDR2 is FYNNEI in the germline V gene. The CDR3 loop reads CASSPLDRFGLALGNF. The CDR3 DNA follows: TGTGCCAGCAGTCCTCTCGACAGGTTCGGTTTGGCGCTTGGAAACTTC.

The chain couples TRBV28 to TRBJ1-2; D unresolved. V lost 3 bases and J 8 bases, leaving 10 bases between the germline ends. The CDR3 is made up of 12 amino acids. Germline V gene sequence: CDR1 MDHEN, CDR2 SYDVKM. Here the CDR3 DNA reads TGTGCCAGCAGTTTGTACGCGGGAGGCTACACCTTC. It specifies CASSLYAGGYTF.

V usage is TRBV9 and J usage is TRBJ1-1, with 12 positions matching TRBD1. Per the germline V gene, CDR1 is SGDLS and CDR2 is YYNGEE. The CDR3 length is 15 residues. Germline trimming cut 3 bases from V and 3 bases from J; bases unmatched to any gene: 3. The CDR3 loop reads CASSGGTGGYTEAFF. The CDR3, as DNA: TGTGCCAGCAGCGGAGGGACAGGGGGCTACACTGAAGCTTTCTTT.

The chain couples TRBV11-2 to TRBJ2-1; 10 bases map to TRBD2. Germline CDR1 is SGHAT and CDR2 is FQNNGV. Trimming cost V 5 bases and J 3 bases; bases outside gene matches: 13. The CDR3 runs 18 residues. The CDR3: CASSRVRAQREGYNEQFF. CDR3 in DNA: TGTGCCAGCAGCCGGGTCCGGGCTCAGCGGGAGGGCTACAATGAGCAGTTCTTC.

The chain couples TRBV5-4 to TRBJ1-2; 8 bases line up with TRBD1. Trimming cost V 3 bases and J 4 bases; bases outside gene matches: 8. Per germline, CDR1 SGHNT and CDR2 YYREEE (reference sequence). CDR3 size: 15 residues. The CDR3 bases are TGTGCCAGCAGCTGGACAGGGCGTAACTCCTATGGCTACACCTTC. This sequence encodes CASSWTGRNSYGYTF.